Each of the 27 T cell receptor beta chains below was sequenced from the same sample in a study of shared clonotypes between healthy human individuals. Libraries were prepared by immunoSEQ multiplex PCR; TCRdb keeps only in-frame clonotypes and omits some of them. The data hold 2 million to 3 million clones, with more than 85% observed a single time. Sequencing input: naive CD4+ T cells from PBMCs. Regarding subset: CD45RA+ positively selected. These receptor sequences come from a man aged 18-30 years in good health. Some clones in this sample may be carry-over from other donors' samples.

The rearrangement links TRBV4-3 to TRBJ2-5, with 10 bases lining up with TRBD1. The CDR3 has 16 residues. Looked up from germline, CDR1 is LGHNA and CDR2 is YSLEER. Trimming cost V 3 bases and J 5 bases; bases outside gene matches: 9. CDR3 nucleotides: TGCGCCAGCAGCCAGGAACGACAGGGGGCAGGGGAGACCCAGTACTTC. This sequence encodes CASSQERQGAGETQYF.

The J gene is TRBJ2-2, the V gene TRBV11-1; 9 bases are shared with TRBD2. Germline V gene sequence: CDR1 SGHAT, CDR2 FQDESV (reference sequence). The CDR3 covers 16 residues. V dropped 6 bases and J dropped 0; count of bases not matched to a gene: 5. The CDR3 here is CASSPGLATNTGELFF. The DNA of the CDR3 is TGTGCCAGCAGTCCTGGACTAGCGACGAACACCGGGGAGCTGTTTTTT.

Details on this clone: Within the sample, other DNA sequences also encode this same CDR3. The J gene is TRBJ2-7, the V gene TRBV7-3; TRBD2 agrees at 8 bases. This CDR3 has 14 amino acids. Germline CDR1 is SGHTA and CDR2 is FQGTGA. Trimming at V came to 5 bases and at J to 0 bases, leaving 3 bases not matched to a gene. The CDR3 here is CASSPTSGSYEQYF. In nucleotides, the CDR3 is TGTGCCAGCAGCCCTACTAGCGGCTCCTACGAGCAGTACTTC.

The rearrangement joins TRBV28 to TRBJ1-3; D not resolved. V shed 3 bases and J shed 0 bases, with 9 bases lying between them. The CDR3 contains 15 residues. Germline V gene sequence: CDR1 MDHEN, CDR2 SYDVKM. CDR3 protein: CASSLAGPSGNTIYF. In DNA form, the CDR3 reads TGTGCCAGCAGTTTGGCAGGTCCCTCTGGAAACACCATATATTTT.

The chain couples TRBV5-1 to TRBJ2-7; maybe TRBD1 (6 bases). CDR3 length: 13 amino acids. The V end lost 7 bases, the J end lost 2 bases, and 13 bases lay between the germline ends. Germline values: CDR1 SGHRS, CDR2 YFSETQ. The CDR3 loop reads CASSDRETYEQYF. CDR3 sequence (DNA): TGCGCCAGCTCGGACAGAGAAACCTACGAGCAGTACTTC.

The chain links TRBV28 to TRBJ1-2, with no clear D. Per germline, CDR1 MDHEN and CDR2 SYDVKM. The CDR3 spans 13 residues. Trimming removed 2 bases from V and 8 bases from J, with 12 bases in between. The CDR3 loop is CASSLEELRGYTF. CDR3 bases: TGTGCCAGCAGTTTAGAGGAACTCAGGGGCTACACCTTC.

This chain links TRBV28 with TRBJ1-4; a possible D gene is TRBD1 (5 bases). Germline CDR1 reads MDHEN; CDR2 reads SYDVKM. The CDR3 is 14 residues long. Trimming left V 5 bases short and J 11 bases short, with 18 bases between. The CDR3: CASSTSLGRDKLFF. CDR3 nucleotide sequence: TGTGCCAGCAGTACATCCTTGGGCCGGGACAAACTGTTTTTT.

The chain couples TRBV6-6 to TRBJ2-1; the D gene is possibly TRBD1 (6 bases). Deletions cut 6 bases from V and 10 bases from J, with 10 bases between. The CDR3 length is 11 residues. Germline V gene data show CDR1 as MNHNY and CDR2 as SVGAGI (reference sequence). CDR3 nucleotide sequence: TGTGCCAGCAGCCTCGGACAGGAGCAGTTCTTC. Translated, it gives CASSLGQEQFF.

This chain uses TRBV5-6 with TRBJ2-3, with 8 bases identical to TRBD1. CDR1 SGHDT and CDR2 YYEEEE come from the germline V gene. The CDR3 contains 14 residues. Unmatched junction bases numbered 7, after V lost 4 bases and J lost 6 bases. CDR3 nucleotides: TGTGCCAGCAGCACGGTGGGACAGGTGGATACGCAGTATTTT. Amino acid sequence: CASSTVGQVDTQYF.

V is TRBV27 and J is TRBJ2-1; 12 bases agree with TRBD2. J lost 8 bases, V lost 4 bases, and 6 bases had no gene match. The CDR3 is made up of 15 amino acids. Germline V lookup: CDR1 MNHEY, CDR2 SMNVEV (reference sequence). CDR3 sequence: CASSSTSGRFDEQFF. The CDR3, as DNA: TGTGCCAGCAGTTCGACTAGCGGGAGATTCGATGAGCAGTTCTTC.

The chain is built from TRBV28 and TRBJ2-7; D might be TRBD1 (5 bases). Looked up from germline, CDR1 is MDHEN and CDR2 is SYDVKM. This CDR3 has 14 amino acids. The V end lost 7 bases, the J end lost 3 bases, and 16 bases lay between the germline ends. The CDR3 loop reads CASNSPGHRYEQYF. CDR3 in DNA: TGTGCCAGCAATTCCCCAGGACACCGCTACGAGCAGTACTTC. Full variable domain (remainder filled in from reference TRBV28 and TRBJ2-7): DVKVTQSSRYLVKRTGEKVFLECVQDMDHENMFWYRQDPGLGLRLIYFSYDVKMKEKGDIPEGYSVSREKKERFSLILESASTNQTSMYLCASNSPGHRYEQYFGPGTRLTVT.

The chain has TRBV5-1 and TRBJ2-5, with D unclear. CDR1 is SGHRS, CDR2 YFSETQ, per germline. The CDR3 sequence is 13 residues long. V shed 6 bases and J shed 4 bases, with 13 bases lying between them. DNA of the CDR3: TGCGCCAGCAACAAGGACGTAGGAGAGACCCAGTACTTC. It codes for CASNKDVGETQYF.

The rearrangement links TRBV5-1 to TRBJ1-1; D is perhaps TRBD1 (6 bases). This CDR3 spans 13 amino acids. Trimming pared 4 bases from V and 4 bases from J, leaving 11 bases between. Germline CDR1 SGHRS, CDR2 YFSETQ. CDR3 in DNA: TGCGCCAGCAGCGAACAGGGCGGCACTGAAGCTTTCTTT. Protein product: CASSEQGGTEAFF. Using reference TRBV5-1 and TRBJ1-1 for the parts outside the CDR3, the full variable domain is KAGVTQTPRYLIKTRGQQVTLSCSPISGHRSVSWYQQTPGQGLQFLFEYFSETQRNKGNFPGRFSGRQFSNSRSEMNVSTLELGDSALYLCASSEQGGTEAFFGQGTRLTVV.

This clone was seen once. V usage is TRBV5-1 and J usage is TRBJ2-3; 14 bases map to TRBD2. Trimming cost V 4 bases and J 5 bases; bases outside gene matches: 6. Germline values: CDR1 SGHRS, CDR2 YFSETQ. The CDR3 is made up of 16 amino acids. CDR3 amino acids: CASSPTGLAGVDTQYF. The CDR3 DNA reads as TGCGCCAGCAGCCCGACGGGACTAGCGGGAGTAGATACGCAGTATTTT.

This chain connects TRBV6-5 to TRBJ1-2; D ambiguous. Germline V CDR1 and CDR2: MNHEY, SVGAGI. There are 13 residues in the CDR3. The V and J ends lost 6 bases and 3 bases respectively, with 11 bases between them. CDR3 in amino acids: CASSPGMDYGYTF. DNA of the CDR3: TGTGCCAGCAGCCCCGGAATGGACTATGGCTACACCTTC.

The V gene is TRBV19, the J gene TRBJ1-4; 7 nucleotides match TRBD1. J was trimmed by 0 bases and V by 5 bases; bases with no gene match: 0. The CDR3 contains 14 residues. Germline V gene data show CDR1 as LNHDA and CDR2 as SQIVND (reference sequence). CDR3 amino acids: CASSGQATNEKLFF. The DNA for the CDR3 is TGTGCCAGTAGTGGACAGGCAACTAATGAAAAACTGTTTTTT.

The V call is TRBV5-4, the J call TRBJ1-4; TRBD1 aligns across 10 bases. This CDR3 has 16 residues. The germline V gene has CDR1 SGHNT and CDR2 YYREEE (reference sequence). V trimming: 1 base; J trimming: 6 bases; junction bases outside the gene matches: 6. As DNA, the CDR3 is TGTGCCAGCAGCTTGTTTCCGACAGGGGGCTATGAAAAACTGTTTTTT. Its protein product is CASSLFPTGGYEKLFF.

The chain carries TRBV14 and TRBJ1-2; no clear D. Trimming took off 4 bases at V and 7 bases at J, with 16 bases between the two ends. The germline CDR1 and CDR2 sequences are SGHDN and FVKESK. This CDR3 is 14 amino acids long. In DNA, the CDR3 is TGTGCCAGCAGCCTACTTTCGGCTTACGCTGGCTACACCTTC. Translation gives CASSLLSAYAGYTF.

This chain joins TRBV5-1 and TRBJ2-5; D is possibly TRBD2 (5 bases). Germline CDR1 reads SGHRS; CDR2 reads YFSETQ. V was pared by 5 bases and J by 2 bases, with 16 bases between. The CDR3 has 15 amino acids. Written as DNA, the CDR3 is TGCGCCAGCAGAACTGCCGCGGGCGGACAAGAGACCCAGTACTTC. Translation: CASRTAAGGQETQYF.

This chain uses TRBV9 with TRBJ1-2; 8 bases are shared with TRBD1. CDR1 and CDR2 (germline): SGDLS, YYNGEE. V shed 4 bases and J 8 bases; nucleotides not matched to a gene: 22. The CDR3 is 18 residues long. This chain's CDR3 is CASSHSIRTGTVLGGYTF. The CDR3 nucleotides read TGTGCCAGCAGCCACTCAATAAGGACAGGGACGGTCTTGGGAGGCTACACCTTC.

The V call is TRBV2, the J call TRBJ1-2; TRBD1 aligns across 8 bases. Germline V lookup: CDR1 SNHLY, CDR2 FYNNEI. This CDR3 spans 17 amino acids. Trimming cost V 3 bases and J 2 bases; bases outside gene matches: 11. CDR3 region: CASSESPAGGSNYGYTF. For the CDR3, the DNA is TGTGCCAGCAGTGAGAGTCCGGCAGGGGGCTCGAACTATGGCTACACCTTC.

The CDR3 DNA follows: TGTGCCAGCAGTGTTACCTTCTACACCGGGGAGCTGTTTTTT. Translated: CASSVTFYTGELFF. The genes are TRBV2 and TRBJ2-2; D gene uncertain. This CDR3 is 14 amino acids long. Per the germline V gene, CDR1 is SNHLY and CDR2 is FYNNEI. V lost 4 bases and J lost 3, with 9 bases in between.

CDR3 in amino acids: CASSSTNSYGYTF. In DNA, the CDR3 is TGTGCCAGCAGTTCTACAAACTCCTATGGCTACACCTTC. The gene calls are TRBV2 and TRBJ1-2; D unclear. Between the trimmed V and J ends, which lost 5 bases and 4 bases, there was a span of 11 bases. Per the germline V gene, CDR1 is SNHLY and CDR2 is FYNNEI. The length of the CDR3 is 13 residues.

The chain couples TRBV16 to TRBJ1-1; 7 bases match TRBD1. After removal of 0 bases from V and 7 bases from J, the junction contained 2 bases not matched to a gene. CDR1 and CDR2 (germline): KGHSY, FQNENV. CDR3 length: 13 amino acids. The CDR3 DNA is TGTGCCAGCAGCCAATCAACAGGGGTTGAAGCTTTCTTT. Translation gives CASSQSTGVEAFF.

The chain combines TRBV28 with TRBJ2-6; possibly TRBD1 for D (6 bases). This CDR3 has 20 residues. V was pared by 1 base and J by 0 bases, with 19 bases between. Germline CDR1 reads MDHEN; CDR2 reads SYDVKM. The CDR3 sequence: CASSLSNPGAGDSGANVLTF. The CDR3 coding sequence is TGTGCCAGCAGTTTATCCAATCCCGGGGCAGGGGACTCTGGGGCCAACGTCCTGACTTTC.

The chain joins TRBV19 to TRBJ2-7; tentative D call: TRBD1 (5 bases). Trimming left V 5 bases short and J 3 bases short, with 14 bases between. CDR3 size: 14 residues. CDR1 and CDR2 (germline): LNHDA, SQIVND (reference sequence). CDR3 sequence reads: CASSGRRQGYEQYF. CDR3 bases: TGTGCCAGTAGTGGCCGCCGGCAGGGCTACGAGCAGTACTTC.

This clone was picked up one time. The rearrangement links TRBV5-1 to TRBJ2-7, with a weak D call TRBD1 (5 bases). This CDR3 has 12 amino acids. V dropped 3 bases and J dropped 5 bases, with 9 bases sitting between them. Germline V gene data show CDR1 as SGHRS and CDR2 as YFSETQ. The CDR3 protein is CASSSQTDEQYF. In DNA form, the CDR3 reads TGCGCCAGCAGCTCCCAGACAGACGAGCAGTACTTC.